Reported below is one TCR beta chain. No antigen is known for it. No qualities accompany the bases; no much larger clone lies one base away. In the paper's terms, the treatment or condition label means: roughly 18 received Ad26.COV2.S at low or high dose, single or two shots; about 5 received placebo; per-sample allocation not given. Repertoires of vaccine and placebo recipients were sequenced from samples taken on day 63 after the first injection. In Cohort 1b, about two dozen adults aged 18-55 years were enrolled at a single site in Boston, USA, between 29 July and 7 August 2020. As a vaccine, Ad26.COV2.S was a replication-incompetent adenovirus type 26 vector that expressed a prefusion-stabilized SARS-CoV-2 spike protein derived from the original Wuhan strain. This sample stems from a study of Ad26.COV2.S vaccination and SARS-CoV-2 variants (dated by TCRdb to 2020 to 2023). Context from the whole study: Donors in the vaccine arm were drawn from COV1001, a multicentre, randomized, double-blind, placebo-controlled phase I-IIa trial testing Ad26.COV2.S in healthy adults. Ad26.COV2.S was administered intramuscularly at a dose of 5x10^10 or 1x10^11 viral particles, either as one shot or as two shots given 56 days apart. TCRbeta repertoire sequencing served as the tool for gauging how specific and how broad the SARS-CoV-2-reactive T cell receptors were following Ad26.COV2.S vaccination. A total of some 30 samples were included in the TCR-sequenced set, comprising around 20 Ad26.COV2.S vaccine recipients, 5 placebo recipients and 8 SARS-CoV-2 convalescent individuals. Trial participants were randomized into five groups of five, in which low-dose or high-dose Ad26.COV2.S was given once or twice, or placebo was given on both occasions. Blinding of investigators to trial group allocation was maintained during experiments and outcome assessment. The full study reports these points: It was noted by the authors that total T cell responses may have been underestimated by the TCR breadth and depth analyses. Non-spike TCR breadth was comparable between vaccine and placebo recipients, consistent with the vaccine containing only spike. Ad26.COV2.S recipients had higher spike-specific TCR breadth than placebo recipients (P = 0.0014). Substantial breadth of spike-specific CD8+ and CD4+ T cell responses was reported after vaccination. The study lacked the statistical power to compare responses across vaccine doses or regimens.

The germline ends are 10 bases apart after V is trimmed by 2 bases and J by 3 bases. The CDR3 contains 14 residues, cysteine and phenylalanine counted. Left in the record is the CDR3 DNA by itself, 42 bases read in frame from the first base. Per the germline V gene (reference sequence), MNHEY is the CDR1 and SMNVEV is the CDR2. TCRbeta CDR3 regions were sequenced with the immunoSEQ Assay. After extraction, genomic DNA underwent amplification by bias-controlled multiplex PCR, followed by high-throughput sequencing. In the authors' own workflow: To quantify the absolute abundance of each unique TCRbeta CDR3 region, sequences were collapsed and filtered. Usable DNA was measured by amplifying reference genes present in all nucleated cells, and TCRbeta template counts were normalized to that usable DNA to estimate T cell fraction. Repertoire TCRs were annotated as SARS-CoV-2-specific when V gene, CDR3 amino acid sequence and J gene were exactly matched to a known reactive TCR set. MIRA supplied the reference SARS-CoV-2 TCR set, which was filtered for enrichment in COVID-19-positive ImmuneCODE repertoires so that public or cross-reactive TCRs were removed. Based on the MIRA antigens, annotated TCRs were further analysed at the level of specific ORF or position within ORF. Depth was the summed frequency of annotated unique rearrangements, while breadth was defined as annotated unique rearrangements over total unique productive rearrangements. Two-sided Wilcoxon rank-sum tests were applied when comparing TCR breadth between groups. TCRdb carries this immuneACCESS record with in-frame sequences only. Its versions omit some clonotypes, under half of them owing to an unresolved V gene in the studies checked, with the rest unexplained. The V and J calls and clone size come from that table; D and trimming were worked out from the DNA. For this sample the table gives 380,000 or so clones, of which about 88% were detected only once. Of the sample, roughly 6% falls within the top ten clones.

This sequence was found in a person aged 18-65 years who received the Ad26.COV2.S COVID-19 vaccine or a placebo. The chain couples TRBV27 to TRBJ1-1; no D gene can be assigned with confidence. This specimen was peripheral blood, taken in a trial of Ad26.COV2.S vaccine versus placebo. The sequence in DNA is TGTGCCAGCAGTTTAGTGGGTGGGGACACTGAAGCTTTCTTT. This encodes CASSLVGGDTEAFF.